A selection of T cell receptor beta chains follows, all from one sample in a study of T-cell reconstitution after alpha-beta-depleted transplantation in children. TCRdb itself ran the PCR reads through MiXCR, one entry per CDR3 protein. The profile covers some 500,000 distinct CDR3 sequences, with 15% to 20% appearing a single time and 2.5% to 4% taken by the ten largest. Here the sequenced sample was PBMCs from the stem cell graft donor, taken from the stem cell graft. Receptors were obtained from a human donor who donated a stem cell graft to a child with acute lymphoblastic leukemia. The CDR3 runs from the conserved cysteine through the conserved F or W. Fields, in order: J gene, V gene, clone size, D gene, CDR3 protein, CDR3 DNA. A D gene is named only where the DNA matches it firmly. Only some rows state a clone size, as once, few, many or a class for expanded clones.

>TRBJ2-6|TRBV28|few|-
CASSLPQATTVLGANVLTF
TGTGCCAGCAGTTTACCACAGGCCACCACCGTGCTCGGGGCCAACGTCCTGACTTTC
>TRBJ2-1|TRBV4-2|few|-
CASSQRAWSDNEQFF
TGTGCCAGCAGCCAACGGGCCTGGAGCGACAATGAGCAGTTCTTC
>TRBJ2-1|TRBV12-3/TRBV12-4|once|-
CASSGWGGVASDGRQFF
TGTGCCAGCAGTGGTTGGGGCGGGGTAGCCTCGGACGGGCGGCAGTTCTTC
>TRBJ2-7|TRBV13|few|TRBD1
CASSPYRGSGSYEQYF
TGTGCCAGCAGCCCTTACAGGGGTTCGGGGTCCTACGAGCAGTACTTC
>TRBJ1-1|TRBV5-1|-|-
CASSPGTYLMNTEAFF
TGCGCCAGCAGCCCTGGGACATATCTCATGAACACTGAAGCTTTCTTT
>TRBJ1-5|TRBV20-1|-|-
CSAKTGDGQPQHF
TGCAGTGCTAAGACGGGGGACGGGCAGCCCCAGCATTTT
>TRBJ2-3|TRBV20-1|-|TRBD2
CSARDPGRTSKPTDTQYF
TGCAGTGCTAGAGATCCAGGCAGGACTAGCAAGCCCACAGATACGCAGTATTTT
>TRBJ2-3|TRBV9|-|TRBD2
CASSASGKEDTQYF
TGTGCCAGCAGCGCTAGCGGGAAGGAGGATACGCAGTATTTT
>TRBJ2-1|TRBV2|-|TRBD2
CASVVAGGNEQFF
TGTGCCAGCGTGGTAGCGGGAGGCAATGAGCAGTTCTTC
>TRBJ2-5|TRBV5-1|-|TRBD2
CASRAQGLGQETQYF
TGCGCCAGCAGGGCCCAGGGACTAGGTCAAGAGACCCAGTACTTC
>TRBJ2-7|TRBV5-1|-|TRBD1
CASSRTPGQPYEQYF
TGCGCCAGCAGTCGAACGCCGGGACAGCCTTACGAGCAGTACTTC
>TRBJ2-5|TRBV29-1|-|TRBD2
CSVSPSGLQETQYF
TGCAGCGTTTCCCCTAGCGGACTCCAAGAGACCCAGTACTTC
>TRBJ1-1|TRBV25-1|-|-
CASSPIRGGNTEAFF
TGTGCCAGCAGTCCTATAAGGGGGGGGAACACTGAAGCTTTCTTT
>TRBJ2-1|TRBV20-1|once|TRBD2
CCASGASGAYNEQFF
TGCTGTGCTAGTGGGGCTAGCGGCGCCTACAATGAGCAGTTCTTC
>TRBJ2-7|TRBV3-1|few|TRBD2
CASSQASGIIVEQYF
TGTGCCAGCAGCCAAGCTAGCGGGATCATCGTCGAGCAGTACTTC
>TRBJ1-4|TRBV6-5|few|TRBD1
CASSYGTGGEKLFF
TGTGCCAGCAGTTACGGCACAGGGGGTGAAAAACTGTTTTTT
>TRBJ2-1|TRBV20-1|few|TRBD2
CSARDLSGSSYNEQFF
TGCAGTGCTAGAGATTTAAGCGGGAGCTCCTACAATGAGCAGTTCTTC
>TRBJ2-5|TRBV15|few|-
CATSRDYGSQETQYF
TGTGCCACCAGCAGAGATTACGGCAGCCAAGAGACCCAGTACTTC
>TRBJ2-1|TRBV5-1|few|TRBD2
CASSVANWTSGSYNEQFF
TGCGCCAGCAGCGTAGCGAACTGGACTAGCGGCTCCTACAATGAGCAGTTCTTC
>TRBJ2-2|TRBV7-2|once|-
CASIEHQNTGELFF
TGTGCCAGCATTGAGCACCAGAACACCGGGGAGCTGTTTTTT
>TRBJ2-3|TRBV6-5|-|TRBD2
CASSYPTSGRATDTQYF
TGTGCCAGCAGTTACCCGACTAGCGGGAGGGCCACAGATACGCAGTATTTT
>TRBJ1-5|TRBV20-1|-|TRBD1
CSAPPPGQLNQPQHF
TGCAGTGCCCCCCCTCCGGGACAGCTCAATCAGCCCCAGCATTTT
>TRBJ2-3|TRBV9|few|TRBD2
CASSGSGNPTDTQYF
TGTGCCAGCAGCGGTAGCGGGAATCCCACAGATACGCAGTATTTT
>TRBJ1-2|TRBV7-8|few|TRBD1
CASSPRDRVVSNYGYTF
TGTGCCAGCAGCCCCCGGGACAGGGTGGTTTCTAACTATGGCTACACCTTC
>TRBJ2-1|TRBV27|-|-
CASSLEGTGNEQFF
TGTGCCAGCAGTTTAGAGGGTACGGGGAATGAGCAGTTCTTC
>TRBJ1-1|TRBV19|-|TRBD1
CASSNRGTEAFF
TGTGCCAGTAGCAACAGGGGCACTGAAGCTTTCTTT